Following are 13 T cell receptor beta chains from one sample sequenced in a study of blood T cell repertoires in COVID-19 (dated by TCRdb to about 2020). Library method: the immunoSEQ multiplex PCR assay. TCRdb obtained this table from immuneACCESS and retained in-frame rearrangements with V and J assigned. These tables miss some clones; where compared with another copy, unresolved V genes account for less than half of the shortfall, and the remainder is unexplained. The sample yields roughly 74,000 clones; roughly 84% were counted once. The ten largest account for around 2.7% of the sample. The material sequenced was peripheral blood. Receptor source: an older man with active or convalescent COVID-19.

This clone was seen once. V usage is TRBV5-4 and J usage is TRBJ2-1; the match to TRBD1 covers 8 bases. This CDR3 region has 15 residues. V dropped 3 bases and J dropped 6; count of bases not matched to a gene: 8. Germline lookup yields CDR1 SGHNT and CDR2 YYREEE (reference sequence). The CDR3 nucleotides read TGTGCCAGCAGCTATAGACAGGGGCCTGCCAATGAGCAGTTCTTC. This gives the protein CASSYRQGPANEQFF.

J is TRBJ1-4 and V is TRBV11-2; 10 bases match TRBD1. Germline V gives CDR1 SGHAT, CDR2 FQNNGV. This CDR3 contains 14 residues. Germline trimming cut 6 bases from V and 7 bases from J; bases unmatched to any gene: 5. DNA of the CDR3: TGTGCCAGCAGGTTGACAGGGGGCGGTGAAAAACTGTTTTTT. It specifies CASRLTGGGEKLFF.

This clone was counted a few times. The J gene is TRBJ2-7, the V gene TRBV12-3 or TRBV12-4; D remains unclear. V shed 6 bases and J shed 3 bases, with 9 bases lying between them. CDR3 length equals 12 residues. This CDR3 reads CASRAEDYEQYF. Here the CDR3 DNA reads TGTGCCAGCAGGGCCGAGGACTACGAGCAGTACTTC.

The chain is built from TRBV5-1 and TRBJ1-2; D is perhaps TRBD1 (5 bases). This CDR3 comprises 14 residues. Germline loops: CDR1 SGHRS, CDR2 YFSETQ. Trimming stripped 0 bases from V and 4 bases from J, with 10 bases between. The CDR3 is CASSLDSGPYGYTF. CDR3 coding DNA: TGCGCCAGCAGCTTGGATTCAGGGCCCTATGGCTACACCTTC.

This clone was seen just once. V usage is TRBV7-2 and J usage is TRBJ2-7; TRBD1 matches 9 bases. The trim removed 5 bases at V and 3 bases at J, leaving 8 bases unmatched. The CDR3 is 15 amino acids. From germline, CDR1 is SGHTA and CDR2 FQGNSA. CDR3 coding DNA: TGTGCCAGCAGCGCCAGGACAGGGGCAGGCTACGAGCAGTACTTC. Translated, it gives CASSARTGAGYEQYF.

The genes are TRBV12-3 or TRBV12-4 and TRBJ2-1; TRBD1 might be the D (5 bases). The CDR3 extends over 13 amino acids. V shed 6 bases and J shed 6 bases, with 12 bases lying between them. CDR3 DNA sequence: TGTGCCAGCAGCAAGCAGGGTAGCAATGAGCAGTTCTTC. It specifies CASSKQGSNEQFF.

This clone was observed a single time. The chain couples TRBV5-1 to TRBJ2-1; 7 bases are a match to TRBD2. Germline V CDR1 and CDR2: SGHRS, YFSETQ. The CDR3 consists of 14 residues. Trimming at V came to 4 bases and at J to 8 bases, leaving 9 bases not matched to a gene. The CDR3 region is CASSRDGGSYEQFF. The DNA of the CDR3 is TGCGCCAGCAGCAGGGACGGGGGGAGCTATGAGCAGTTCTTC.

This rearrangement joins TRBV19 to TRBJ1-6; 8 bases map to TRBD1. CDR3 length: 16 amino acids. Per the germline V gene, CDR1 is LNHDA and CDR2 is SQIVND (reference sequence). After removal of 5 bases from V and 5 bases from J, the junction contained 8 bases not matched to a gene. The CDR3 nucleotides read TGTGCCAGTAGTCTCCGGACAGGGAGGGATAATTCACCCCTCCACTTT. Amino acids: CASSLRTGRDNSPLHF.

This clone turned up a few times. The V call is TRBV6-6, the J call TRBJ2-1, with TRBD2 matching over 8 bases. The V and J ends lost 5 bases and 8 bases, in that order; junction bases with no gene match: 8. The CDR3 has 14 residues. Germline V gives CDR1 MNHNY, CDR2 SVGAGI (reference sequence). CDR3 in DNA: TGTGCCAGCAGTGAGCGGGAGATTTTTCATGAGCAGTTCTTC. Residues: CASSEREIFHEQFF.

V is TRBV27 and J is TRBJ1-4, with D hard to call. V dropped 2 bases and J dropped 2 bases, with 6 bases sitting between them. This CDR3 comprises 14 residues. CDR1 and CDR2 from the germline V gene are MNHEY and SMNVEV (reference sequence). The CDR3 nucleotides read TGTGCCAGCAGTTTAACCAGTACTAATGAAAAACTGTTTTTT. It specifies CASSLTSTNEKLFF.

The rearrangement joins TRBV19 to TRBJ2-1; 8 bases match TRBD1. CDR1 LNHDA and CDR2 SQIVND come from the germline V gene (reference sequence). This CDR3 contains 15 residues. The V segment lost 10 bases and the J segment 7 bases; nucleotides outside the gene matches: 15. The CDR3 protein is CATQVAGQGMNEQFF. Here the CDR3 DNA reads TGTGCCACACAGGTGGCTGGACAGGGAATGAATGAGCAGTTCTTC.

This rearrangement joins TRBV15 to TRBJ1-4; D not certain. This CDR3 has 16 residues. The V gene's germline CDR1 is LNHNV and CDR2 YYDKDF (reference sequence). The V end lost 1 base, the J end lost 0 bases, and 9 bases lay between the germline ends. CDR3 loop: CATSRAADATNEKLFF. The DNA of the CDR3 is TGTGCCACCAGCAGAGCGGCGGATGCAACTAATGAAAAACTGTTTTTT.

The chain uses TRBV7-7 and TRBJ2-2; maybe TRBD1 (5 bases). V dropped 4 bases and J dropped 4 bases, with 7 bases sitting between them. The CDR3 extends over 13 amino acids. The germline CDR1 and CDR2 sequences are SSHAT and FNYEAQ (reference sequence). Here the CDR3 reads CASSSTVTGELFF. The CDR3 DNA is TGTGCCAGCAGCTCGACAGTCACCGGGGAGCTGTTTTTT.